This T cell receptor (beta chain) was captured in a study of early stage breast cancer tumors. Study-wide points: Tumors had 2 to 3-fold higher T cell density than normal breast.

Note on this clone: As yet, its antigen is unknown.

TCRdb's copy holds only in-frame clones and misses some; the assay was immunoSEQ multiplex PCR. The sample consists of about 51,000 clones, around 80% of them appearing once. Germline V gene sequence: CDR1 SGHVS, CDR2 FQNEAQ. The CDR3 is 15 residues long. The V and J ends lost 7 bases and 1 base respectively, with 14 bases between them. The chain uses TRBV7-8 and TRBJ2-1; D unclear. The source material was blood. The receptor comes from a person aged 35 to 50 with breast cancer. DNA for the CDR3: TGTGCCAGCATCCCCCCCGGCCCTTCCTACAATGAGCAGTTCTTC. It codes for CASIPPGPSYNEQFF.